Sequencing of this T cell receptor (beta chain) was carried out in a study of beta chain features in type 1 diabetes. Study-wide findings and caveats: Within each of all four CD4+ subsets, Type 1 diabetes patients had TCRB CDR3s that were moderately but significantly shorter.

Isolation of CD4+ naive, central memory, regulatory and stem cell-like memory cells was achieved by sorting via CD45RO/CCR7/CD25/CD127/CD95/CD27. This clone was counted between two and nine times. As yet, its antigen is unknown. Other DNA sequences in the sample encode the same CDR3. The isolated RNA, all of it, was reverse transcribed, so expressed TCRB transcripts were what got sequenced. TCRdb's copy holds only in-frame clones and misses some; the assay was immunoSEQ multiplex PCR. Among 300,000 to 350,000 clones listed, 9.3% were seen once. The sample comprised central memory CD4+ T cells from blood. This TCR came from a young man with type 1 diabetes.

Written as DNA, the CDR3 is TGTGCCAGCAGCTTGGAGCGGAACTATGGCTACACCTTC. It is translated as CASSLERNYGYTF. The rearrangement joins TRBV5-6 to TRBJ1-2; D not resolved. CDR3 length equals 13 residues. Looked up from germline, CDR1 is SGHDT and CDR2 is YYEEEE. Trimming stripped 0 bases from V and 2 bases from J, with 5 bases between.